Listed here are 15 T cell receptor beta chains from one sample, sequenced in a study of T cell repertoires in ileal Crohn's disease. The method was immunoSEQ multiplex PCR; TCRdb's version includes in-frame clones alone and lacks a portion of them. The table has around 8,800 clones, around 76% seen once. What was sequenced was ileal tissue. The receptors shown here come from an adult with Crohn's disease.

This clone was found once. The V and J genes are TRBV9 and TRBJ1-3; 8 nucleotides match TRBD1. This CDR3 comprises 15 residues. V trimming: 3 bases; J trimming: 6 bases; junction bases outside the gene matches: 8. Per the germline V gene, CDR1 is SGDLS and CDR2 is YYNGEE. CDR3 bases: TGTGCCAGCAGCGCTTCAGGGGGACAGGAAAACACCATATATTTT. Protein product: CASSASGGQENTIYF.

In its sample, this clone was seen once. The chain combines TRBV28 with TRBJ2-6; D might be TRBD2 (6 bases). Trimming cost V 7 bases and J 0 bases, with 22 bases left between them. Germline assignment: CDR1 MDHEN and CDR2 SYDVKM. The CDR3 extends over 19 amino acids. The CDR3 sequence is CASTPPRRGPLSGANVLTF. CDR3 DNA sequence: TGTGCCAGCACTCCTCCGAGGCGGGGCCCGCTCTCTGGGGCCAACGTCCTGACTTTC.

The chain is built from TRBV7-3 and TRBJ2-1, with 10 bases identical to TRBD2. Per the germline V gene, CDR1 is SGHTA and CDR2 is FQGTGA. J lost 7 bases, V lost 5 bases, and 5 bases had no gene match. The CDR3 covers 14 residues. CDR3 sequence: CASSLTGLANEQFF. CDR3 DNA: TGTGCCAGCAGCCTGACGGGACTAGCGAATGAGCAGTTCTTC. The full variable domain, completed using reference TRBV7-3 and TRBJ2-1, is GAGVSQTPSNKVTEKGKYVELRCDPISGHTALYWYRQSLGQGPEFLIYFQGTGAADDSGLPNDRFFAVRPEGSVSTLKIQRTERGDSAVYLCASSLTGLANEQFFGPGTRLTVL.

The chain joins TRBV10-1 to TRBJ2-7, with D tentatively TRBD2 (6 bases). The CDR3 is 15 amino acids. CDR1 and CDR2 from the germline V gene are WNHNN and SYGVQD (reference sequence). V lost 0 bases, J lost 4 bases, and 13 bases lay in between. CDR3 protein: CASSESKGLTYEQYF. CDR3 sequence (DNA): TGCGCCAGCAGTGAGTCGAAGGGACTTACATACGAGCAGTACTTC.

V usage is TRBV19 and J usage is TRBJ1-1; tentatively, D is TRBD1 (5 bases). V lost 9 bases, J lost 5 bases, and 19 bases lay in between. CDR1 is LNHDA and CDR2 is SQIVND in the germline V gene (reference sequence). The CDR3 consists of 14 residues. DNA for the CDR3: TGTGCCAGCTCCTCGTCGGGGGGAATGACTGAAGCTTTCTTT. Amino acids: CASSSSGGMTEAFF. Full variable domain (outside the CDR3, taken from reference TRBV19 and TRBJ1-1): DGGITQSPKYLFRKEGQNVTLSCEQNLNHDAMYWYRQDPGQGLRLIYYSQIVNDFQKGDIAEGYSVSREKKESFPLTVTSAQKNPTAFYLCASSSSGGMTEAFFGQGTRLTVV.

The V call is TRBV10-3, the J call TRBJ2-7; 7 nucleotides align to TRBD1. After removal of 7 bases from V and 4 bases from J, the junction contained 7 bases not matched to a gene. The CDR3 has 13 residues. Germline V CDR1 and CDR2: ENHRY, SYGVKD. This CDR3 reads CAINRDSDYEQYF. In DNA form, the CDR3 reads TGTGCCATCAACCGGGACAGTGATTACGAGCAGTACTTC.

The chain has TRBV30 and TRBJ2-2; no clear D. Trimming removed 4 bases at V and 6 bases at J, with 6 bases between. CDR1 is GTSNPN, CDR2 SVGIG, per germline (reference sequence). The CDR3 extends over 11 amino acids. CDR3 residues: CAWTLAGELFF. The CDR3 DNA reads TGTGCCTGGACTCTTGCCGGGGAGCTGTTTTTT.

This sequence joins TRBV7-9 and TRBJ1-2, with D possibly being TRBD1 (5 bases). CDR3 length equals 12 residues. Germline V lookup: CDR1 SEHNR, CDR2 FQNEAQ (reference sequence). Trimming stripped 2 bases from V and 8 bases from J, with 9 bases between. This CDR3 reads CASSLQGGGYTF. CDR3 DNA sequence: TGTGCCAGCAGCTTACAGGGCGGCGGCTACACCTTC.

In its sample, this clone was seen a few times. At one end the junction does not follow the germline gene, possibly because of a read error. This chain uses TRBV27 with TRBJ2-7; the D gene is possibly TRBD2 (6 bases). There are 14 residues in the CDR3. Germline V CDR1 and CDR2: MNHEY, SMNVEV (reference sequence). The CDR3 DNA sequence: TGTGCCAGCAGTTTTCTCGCTCCGGGACTCCTTCAGAACTTC. Translation: CASSFLAPGLLQNF.

Points on this clone: At one boundary the junction diverges from the germline segment, which might be a read error. The chain combines TRBV15 with TRBJ2-4, with a tentative D call TRBD1 (6 bases). Germline-derived CDR1 and CDR2 are LNHNV and YYDKDF (reference sequence). The CDR3 runs to 15 residues. The CDR3 protein is CATSREQRGKNVQYF. In DNA form, the CDR3 reads TGTGCCACCAGCAGAGAACAGAGGGGGAAAAACGTTCAGTACTTC. Full variable domain (missing parts from reference TRBV15 and TRBJ2-4): DAMVIQNPRYQVTQFGKPVTLSCSQTLNHNVMYWYQQKSSQAPKLLFHYYDKDFNNEADTPDNFQSRRPNTSFCFLDIRSPGLGDTAMYLCATSREQRGKNVQYFGAGTRLSVL.

This chain connects TRBV27 to TRBJ2-1; maybe TRBD2 (5 bases). Trimming stripped 5 bases from V and 8 bases from J, with 16 bases between. The CDR3 has 14 residues. Germline assignment: CDR1 MNHEY and CDR2 SMNVEV (reference sequence). The CDR3 loop reads CASSLLAPRDEQFF. Written as DNA, the CDR3 is TGTGCCAGCAGTCTTCTAGCCCCAAGGGATGAGCAGTTCTTC.

This sequence joins TRBV7-3 and TRBJ1-1, with D tentatively TRBD1 (6 bases). The V gene's germline CDR1 is SGHTA and CDR2 FQGTGA. Between the trimmed V and J ends, which lost 4 bases and 1 base, there was a span of 19 bases. The CDR3 spans 17 residues. CDR3 nucleotides: TGTGCCAGCAGCTCCTGGAGCACAGGGTTAGGGAACACTGAAGCTTTCTTT. Translated, it gives CASSSWSTGLGNTEAFF. Based on the CDR3 plus reference TRBV7-3 and TRBJ1-1, the full variable domain is GAGVSQTPSNKVTEKGKYVELRCDPISGHTALYWYRQSLGQGPEFLIYFQGTGAADDSGLPNDRFFAVRPEGSVSTLKIQRTERGDSAVYLCASSSWSTGLGNTEAFFGQGTRLTVV.

The chain combines TRBV6-5 with TRBJ2-4; the match to TRBD1 covers 9 bases. The CDR3 length is 13 residues. In germline, CDR1 is MNHEY, CDR2 SVGAGI. Losses at the gene ends were 5 bases for V and 7 bases for J; bases not matched to a gene: 3. The CDR3 region is CASSTGQGNIQYF. In nucleotides, the CDR3 is TGTGCCAGCAGTACCGGACAGGGGAACATTCAGTACTTC.

This chain joins TRBV10-2 and TRBJ1-5; D perhaps matches TRBD1 (6 bases). V shed 6 bases and J shed 4 bases, with 19 bases lying between them. The CDR3 is 16 amino acids. Germline V gene sequence: CDR1 WSHSY, CDR2 SAAADI. The CDR3 reads CASREGGGVSNQPQHF. For the CDR3, the DNA is TGCGCCAGCAGGGAGGGGGGGGGAGTTTCGAATCAGCCCCAGCATTTT.

The rearrangement links TRBV10-1 to TRBJ2-3; D not resolved. CDR3 length: 16 residues. Trimming removed 0 bases from V and 1 base from J, with 11 bases in between. Looked up from germline, CDR1 is WNHNN and CDR2 is SYGVQD (reference sequence). The CDR3 DNA sequence: TGCGCCAGCAGTGAGTCGGGCAGAATAGGCACAGATACGCAGTATTTT. Translated, it gives CASSESGRIGTDTQYF.